The 14 T cell receptor beta chains below were found in one sample sequenced in a study of identical twins. One entry per CDR3 protein, called by TCRdb with MiXCR from the 5' RACE reads. The sample contains fewer than 800,000 distinct CDR3 sequences, 7% to 7.5% of which appear only once. These data also featured in a second study, about yellow fever vaccine responses in identical twins.

The sample comprised PBMCs. These receptors all stem from a woman between 18 and 29 years old in good health.

This chain uses TRBV28 with TRBJ2-5; 7 positions agree with TRBD1. The CDR3 contains 13 residues. Trimming at V came to 6 bases and at J to 7 bases, leaving 8 bases not matched to a gene. Germline V gene sequence: CDR1 MDHEN, CDR2 SYDVKM. CDR3 sequence reads: CASRWTGSLTQYF. The CDR3 region has the DNA TGTGCCAGCAGGTGGACAGGCTCGTTGACCCAGTACTTC.

This clonotype appeared many times. The rearrangement joins TRBV5-1 to TRBJ2-3, with D perhaps matching TRBD2 (6 bases). V was shortened by 3 bases and J by 2 bases, with 13 bases between the two germline ends. The length of the CDR3 is 15 residues. Germline CDR1 and CDR2: SGHRS and YFSETQ. CDR3 in DNA: TGCGCCAGCAGCTGGAGACTAGAATACACAGATACGCAGTATTTT. Translated, it gives CASSWRLEYTDTQYF.

This clonotype was detected many times. The V and J genes are TRBV20-1 and TRBJ1-4; D not certain. Looked up from germline, CDR1 is DFQATT and CDR2 is SNEGSKA (reference sequence). This CDR3 region has 12 residues. The germline V and J ends were trimmed by 3 bases and 5 bases, with 7 bases remaining between them. CDR3 nucleotide sequence: TGCAGTGCTAGTCCGGGAAATGAAAAACTGTTTTTT. It specifies CSASPGNEKLFF.

This clonotype appeared a few times. The chain links TRBV27 to TRBJ2-6; D ambiguous. V was shortened by 0 bases and J by 4 bases, with 7 bases between the two germline ends. Per the germline V gene, CDR1 is MNHEY and CDR2 is SMNVEV (reference sequence). The CDR3 length is 15 residues. As DNA, the CDR3 is TGTGCCAGCAGTTTATCCTGGGCGGGGGCCAACGTCCTGACTTTC. Encoded protein: CASSLSWAGANVLTF.

The V and J genes are TRBV6-6 and TRBJ1-2; D uncertain. V was clipped by 5 bases and J by 8 bases, with 12 bases between them. This CDR3 is built from 12 residues. Germline lookup yields CDR1 MNHNY and CDR2 SVGAGI (reference sequence). The CDR3 DNA sequence: TGTGCCAGCAGTCCCCAGGACGAGGGCTACACCTTC. Protein sequence: CASSPQDEGYTF.

V usage is TRBV6-2 or TRBV6-3 and J usage is TRBJ2-5; unclear D gene. Germline V lookup: CDR1 MNHEY, CDR2 SVGEGT. V gave up 0 bases and J gave up 5 bases, with 7 bases separating them. This CDR3 is 13 amino acids long. CDR3 residues: CASSYSDGETQYF. In DNA form, the CDR3 reads TGTGCCAGCAGTTACTCTGACGGGGAGACCCAGTACTTC.

The gene calls are TRBV28 and TRBJ2-7; TRBD2 matches 7 bases. Germline V gene sequence: CDR1 MDHEN, CDR2 SYDVKM. Trimming at V came to 7 bases and at J to 0 bases, leaving 15 bases not matched to a gene. The CDR3 sequence is 17 residues long. CDR3 sequence reads: CASNQPAGRLSSYEQYF. The CDR3 nucleotides read TGTGCCAGCAATCAGCCCGCCGGGAGGCTCAGCTCCTACGAGCAGTACTTC.

This clonotype was counted a few times. This chain uses TRBV28 with TRBJ2-1; 11 positions agree with TRBD2. The ends lost 6 bases at V and 7 bases at J; junction bases unmatched: 14. The CDR3 consists of 17 residues. Germline lookup yields CDR1 MDHEN and CDR2 SYDVKM. The DNA for the CDR3 is TGTGCCAGCAGGTTGGCTAGCGGGAGGATTGCTCCTAATGAGCAGTTCTTC. Its protein is CASRLASGRIAPNEQFF.

The rearrangement links TRBV27 to TRBJ2-5, with TRBD2 as a possible D gene (6 bases). V shed 2 bases and J shed 6 bases, with 13 bases lying between them. Looked up from germline, CDR1 is MNHEY and CDR2 is SMNVEV (reference sequence). The CDR3 has 14 amino acids. The CDR3 loop reads CASSLRGLGQTQYF. The DNA of the CDR3 is TGTGCCAGCAGTTTACGGGGGTTAGGACAGACCCAGTACTTC.

This clonotype was seen a handful of times. This sequence joins TRBV4-1 and TRBJ1-6, with TRBD1 matching 7 bases. Per the germline V gene, CDR1 is MGHRA and CDR2 is YSYEKL. The CDR3 loop spans 16 amino acids. V dropped 2 bases and J dropped 8; count of bases not matched to a gene: 9. CDR3 nucleotide sequence: TGCGCCAGCAGCCAAATTGACAGGGTAAATCATTCACCCCTCCACTTT. It is translated as CASSQIDRVNHSPLHF.

The CDR3 DNA reads as TGTGCCAGCGCCAGGAGGGGAAACTATGGCTACACCTTC. It specifies CASARRGNYGYTF. The genes are TRBV7-9 and TRBJ1-2; D is possibly TRBD1 (5 bases). Trimming took 8 bases from V and 2 from J, leaving 12 bases between them. Germline CDR1 is SEHNR and CDR2 is FQNEAQ (reference sequence). CDR3 length equals 13 residues.

This clonotype has ten or more counts. V and J are TRBV5-1 and TRBJ2-1, with TRBD2 matching 8 bases. Germline CDR1 reads SGHRS; CDR2 reads YFSETQ. The junction had 6 bases not matched to a gene; V was cut back by 0 bases and J by 10 bases. The CDR3 extends over 14 amino acids. CDR3 sequence: CASSLGSGAGEQFF. CDR3 DNA: TGCGCCAGCAGCTTGGGTAGCGGGGCCGGGGAGCAGTTCTTC.

In this sample, this clonotype turned up a few times. The chain is built from TRBV12-3 or TRBV12-4 and TRBJ2-1; 8 bases are shared with TRBD1. The CDR3 extends over 15 amino acids. The junction had 6 bases not matched to a gene; V was cut back by 2 bases and J by 6 bases. Here the CDR3 DNA reads TGTGCCAGCAGTTTATATGGACAGGGCGCCAATGAGCAGTTCTTC. Translated, it gives CASSLYGQGANEQFF.

The V call is TRBV5-4, the J call TRBJ1-1; no definite D call. Germline CDR1 SGHNT, CDR2 YYREEE (reference sequence). The V end lost 4 bases, the J end lost 1 base, and 11 bases lay between the germline ends. CDR3 size: 14 residues. The CDR3 DNA reads TGTGCCAGCAGCAACGGACGGTCGAACACTGAAGCTTTCTTT. This codes for CASSNGRSNTEAFF.